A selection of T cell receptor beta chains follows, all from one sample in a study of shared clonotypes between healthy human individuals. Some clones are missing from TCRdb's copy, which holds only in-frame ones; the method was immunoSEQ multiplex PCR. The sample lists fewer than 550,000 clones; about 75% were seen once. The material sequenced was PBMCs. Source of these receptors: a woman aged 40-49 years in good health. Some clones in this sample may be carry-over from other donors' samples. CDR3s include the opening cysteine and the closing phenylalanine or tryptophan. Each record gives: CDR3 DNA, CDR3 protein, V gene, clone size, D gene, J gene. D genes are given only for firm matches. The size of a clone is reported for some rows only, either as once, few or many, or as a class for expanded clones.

TGCGCCAGCAGCCAAGATTGGCATCAGCCCCAGCATTTT,CASSQDWHQPQHF,TRBV4-3,NA,NA,TRBJ1-5
TGTGCCAGCACCACGACTAGCGGGAGGGCTACAGATACGCAGTATTTT,CASTTTSGRATDTQYF,TRBV2,NA,TRBD2,TRBJ2-3
TGTGCCACCAGCAGAGATCGGGCGGGAGCCTACAATGAGCAGTTCTTC,CATSRDRAGAYNEQFF,TRBV15,NA,TRBD2,TRBJ2-1
TGCGCCAGCAGCCCTCAAGAGAACACTGAAGCTTTCTTT,CASSPQENTEAFF,TRBV5-1,NA,NA,TRBJ1-1
TGTGCCAGCAGCTTAGAAGCCCCGGCGGGAGCCTACGAGCAGTACTTC,CASSLEAPAGAYEQYF,TRBV7-2,once,TRBD2,TRBJ2-7
TGTGCCAGCAGTTTACGTGGGAGCTCCTACAATGAGCAGTTCTTC,CASSLRGSSYNEQFF,TRBV27,NA,NA,TRBJ2-1
TGTGCCACCAGCAGAGACAGGGGAGGGAACACTGAAGCTTTCTTT,CATSRDRGGNTEAFF,TRBV15,NA,NA,TRBJ1-1
TGTGCCAGCTCACCACTACTAGCGTCCACAGATACGCAGTATTTT,CASSPLLASTDTQYF,TRBV18,NA,TRBD2,TRBJ2-3
TGTGCCAGCAGGGGCAGAGATACGCAGTATTTT,CASRGRDTQYF,TRBV28,NA,NA,TRBJ2-3
TGTGCCAGCAGTGATGCGGGGGCTATCTACAATGAGCAGTTCTTC,CASSDAGAIYNEQFF,TRBV6-1,NA,NA,TRBJ2-1
TGTGCCAGTAGTCCACGGGGGTTGGCAGATACGCAGTATTTT,CASSPRGLADTQYF,TRBV19,NA,NA,TRBJ2-3
TGCAGCGTAGCCGGACAGTCGAACACTGAAGCTTTCTTT,CSVAGQSNTEAFF,TRBV29-1,NA,NA,TRBJ1-1
TGTGCCAGCAGCTGGGGGACAAGGGCCTCTGGAAACACCATATATTTT,CASSWGTRASGNTIYF,TRBV6-6,NA,NA,TRBJ1-3
TGCAGCGTTGGATCTTACGAGCAGTACTTC,CSVGSYEQYF,TRBV29-1,NA,NA,TRBJ2-7
TGTGCCATCAGTGAGTCAACAGGGTCCAATGAGCAGTTCTTC,CAISESTGSNEQFF,TRBV10-3,NA,NA,TRBJ2-1
TGTGCCAGCAGGGGGGGCGGCGGAGGCTCTGGAAACACCATATATTTT,CASRGGGGGSGNTIYF,TRBV7-8,NA,NA,TRBJ1-3
TGTGCCAGCAGCGGGGGTAGCAATCAGCCCCAGCATTTT,CASSGGSNQPQHF,TRBV9,NA,NA,TRBJ1-5
TGTGCCAGCAGTTACTCGGGGCGAAGCACAGATACGCAGTATTTT,CASSYSGRSTDTQYF,TRBV6-5,NA,NA,TRBJ2-3
TGCGCCAGCAGCCTTAGCGGGAGTACCAACTACGAGCAGTACTTC,CASSLSGSTNYEQYF,TRBV5-1,once,TRBD2,TRBJ2-7
TGTGCCAGCAGTGAAGGGTACCCCAGGGAGAGTGAGCAGTTCTTC,CASSEGYPRESEQFF,TRBV2,once,NA,TRBJ2-1
TGTGCCAGCAGCCTCCTAGCGGGAGGGCCACAAGAGCAGTTCTTC,CASSLLAGGPQEQFF,TRBV7-3,NA,TRBD2,TRBJ2-1
TGCGCCAGCAGCTTCAAAGGACAGGGAGGGTCCTACAATGAGCAGTTCTTC,CASSFKGQGGSYNEQFF,TRBV5-1,NA,NA,TRBJ2-1
TGCGCCAGCAGCTCAAATACAGTGACGGATGAGCAGTTCTTC,CASSSNTVTDEQFF,TRBV5-1,NA,NA,TRBJ2-1